The 20 T cell receptor beta chains listed next were all sequenced from one sample in a study of blood T cell repertoires in COVID-19. Produced via immunoSEQ multiplex PCR; TCRdb's table is partial and in-frame only. The table has roughly 190,000 clones, about 86% seen once. Sequencing used PBMCs or T cells enriched from blood (not recorded which). These receptors were taken from a woman aged 40 to 50 in a cohort exposed to, infected with or recovered from COVID-19 (not recorded which).

The V call is TRBV5-1, the J call TRBJ2-3; D uncertain. V lost 4 bases and J lost 6, with 12 bases in between. The CDR3 consists of 13 residues. The germline V gene encodes CDR1 SGHRS and CDR2 YFSETQ. The CDR3 reads CASSLQDWDTQYF. DNA for the CDR3: TGCGCCAGCAGCCTCCAAGACTGGGATACGCAGTATTTT.

The rearrangement uses TRBV19 and TRBJ2-7, with 7 positions matching TRBD1. Unmatched junction bases numbered 9, after V lost 5 bases and J lost 5 bases. There are 14 residues in the CDR3. CDR1 and CDR2 from the germline V gene are LNHDA and SQIVND (reference sequence). The CDR3 is CASSLGRGMDEQYF. CDR3 nucleotides: TGTGCCAGTAGTTTAGGCAGGGGGATGGACGAGCAGTACTTC.

There are a few counts of this clone. V usage is TRBV4-1 and J usage is TRBJ2-7, with D unresolved. Per germline, CDR1 MGHRA and CDR2 YSYEKL. This CDR3 region has 13 residues. V shed 4 bases and J shed 0 bases, with 7 bases lying between them. CDR3 nucleotides: TGCGCCAGCAGCCCCGTCGGCTCCTACGAGCAGTACTTC. Protein product: CASSPVGSYEQYF.

This clone appeared once. The rearrangement joins TRBV27 to TRBJ1-3; D not certain. The CDR3 extends over 14 amino acids. The germline CDR1 and CDR2 sequences are MNHEY and SMNVEV (reference sequence). Trimming removed 7 bases from V and 2 bases from J, with 12 bases in between. The CDR3 DNA reads as TGTGCCAGCAAAACCCACGGGGCTGGAAACACCATATATTTT. Protein sequence: CASKTHGAGNTIYF.

This chain uses TRBV5-5 with TRBJ1-4; D unresolved. The V end was cut by 0 bases, the J end by 7 bases, with 16 bases between. The CDR3 is 16 residues long. From germline, CDR1 is SGHKS and CDR2 YYEKEE (reference sequence). CDR3 amino acids: CASSLDVGLGGEKLFF. CDR3 DNA: TGTGCCAGCAGCTTGGATGTCGGGTTGGGTGGTGAAAAACTGTTTTTT. Using reference TRBV5-5 and TRBJ1-4 for the parts outside the CDR3, the full variable domain is DAGVTQSPTHLIKTRGQQVTLRCSPISGHKSVSWYQQVLGQGPQFIFQYYEKEERGRGNFPDRFSARQFPNYSSELNVNALLLGDSALYLCASSLDVGLGGEKLFFGSGTQLSVL.

J is TRBJ1-6 and V is TRBV19, with 7 positions matching TRBD1. This CDR3 has 18 amino acids. The J segment lost 0 bases and the V segment lost 5 bases, leaving 10 bases of the junction unmatched. Germline CDR1 is LNHDA and CDR2 is SQIVND (reference sequence). The CDR3 region has the DNA TGTGCCAGTAGTCCCGTCTTGACAGGGAGCTCCTATAATTCACCCCTCCACTTT. It yields the protein CASSPVLTGSSYNSPLHF. The variable domain in full, with the rest retrieved from reference TRBV19 and TRBJ1-6, is DGGITQSPKYLFRKEGQNVTLSCEQNLNHDAMYWYRQDPGQGLRLIYYSQIVNDFQKGDIAEGYSVSREKKESFPLTVTSAQKNPTAFYLCASSPVLTGSSYNSPLHFGNGTRLTVT.

The chain links TRBV4-3 to TRBJ1-1; 9 bases map to TRBD1. Germline V gene lookup returns CDR1 LGHNA and CDR2 YSLEER. V dropped 4 bases and J dropped 7; count of bases not matched to a gene: 4. The CDR3 consists of 13 residues. The CDR3 region is CASSRTGAGEAFF. The CDR3 DNA is TGCGCCAGCAGCCGGACAGGGGCCGGTGAAGCTTTCTTT.

The genes are TRBV7-9 and TRBJ2-1, with TRBD2 matching over 8 bases. Losses at the gene ends were 5 bases for V and 3 bases for J; bases not matched to a gene: 12. This CDR3 contains 17 residues. CDR1 is SEHNR, CDR2 FQNEAQ, per germline (reference sequence). This chain's CDR3 is CASSQTTGTRGYNEQFF. DNA of the CDR3: TGTGCCAGCAGCCAGACCACCGGGACTAGAGGCTACAATGAGCAGTTCTTC.

The V gene is TRBV6-1, the J gene TRBJ1-2; perhaps TRBD1 as D (5 bases). Germline loops: CDR1 MNHNS, CDR2 SASEGT. V lost 1 base, J lost 6 bases, and 12 bases lay in between. CDR3 length equals 14 residues. CDR3 sequence: CASSEVGRVNGYTF. The CDR3 region has the DNA TGTGCCAGCAGTGAAGTTGGCAGGGTCAATGGCTACACCTTC.

The CDR3 spells CASRPGQGQGQPQHF. CDR3 DNA: TGTGCCAGCAGACCCGGACAGGGCCAGGGGCAGCCCCAGCATTTT. This chain joins TRBV6-5 and TRBJ1-5, with 8 nucleotides matching TRBD1. The CDR3 length is 15 residues. J lost 7 bases, V lost 6 bases, and 11 bases had no gene match. Germline V lookup: CDR1 MNHEY, CDR2 SVGAGI.

The chain combines TRBV11-3 with TRBJ1-1; unclear D gene. Per the germline V gene, CDR1 is SGHNT and CDR2 is YENEEA. This CDR3 contains 15 residues. Trimming removed 6 bases at V and 2 bases at J, with 16 bases between. CDR3 amino acids: CASSGWTTGNTEAFF. The CDR3 DNA is TGTGCCAGCAGTGGGTGGACGACGGGAAACACTGAAGCTTTCTTT.

The chain employs TRBV6-5 and TRBJ1-2, with TRBD1 matching over 10 bases. Germline V CDR1 and CDR2: MNHEY, SVGAGI. The V gene end was trimmed by 6 bases and the J gene end by 4 bases; junction bases not matched to a gene: 5. The CDR3 length is 14 residues. CDR3 residues: CASRDRGMIYGYTF. The CDR3 DNA reads as TGTGCCAGCAGGGACAGGGGGATGATCTATGGCTACACCTTC.

V is TRBV7-9 and J is TRBJ2-1; D not resolved. V was trimmed by 5 bases and J by 7 bases, leaving 6 bases between them. Looked up from germline, CDR1 is SEHNR and CDR2 is FQNEAQ (reference sequence). CDR3 size: 11 residues. CDR3 amino acids: CASSVRNEQFF. The CDR3 region has the DNA TGTGCCAGCAGCGTGAGGAATGAGCAGTTCTTC. Based on the CDR3 plus reference TRBV7-9 and TRBJ2-1, the full variable domain is DTGVSQNPRHKITKRGQNVTFRCDPISEHNRLYWYRQTLGQGPEFLTYFQNEAQLEKSRLLSDRFSAERPKGSFSTLEIQRTEQGDSAMYLCASSVRNEQFFGPGTRLTVL.

The chain combines TRBV19 with TRBJ2-1; D gene ambiguous. CDR3 length: 14 residues. Trimming shortened V by 5 bases and J by 0 bases, and 8 bases separated the two germline ends. CDR1 and CDR2 from the germline V gene are LNHDA and SQIVND (reference sequence). CDR3 sequence reads: CASSRVPSYNEQFF. Here the CDR3 DNA reads TGTGCCAGTAGTCGGGTCCCCTCCTACAATGAGCAGTTCTTC.

The V and J genes are TRBV29-1 and TRBJ2-2, with TRBD2 as a possible D gene (7 bases). This CDR3 has 14 amino acids. Between the trimmed V and J ends, which lost 8 bases and 5 bases, there was a span of 18 bases. CDR1 SQVTM and CDR2 ANQGSEA come from the germline V gene. The CDR3 is CSSGAGVGTGELFF. The CDR3 bases are TGCAGCTCGGGGGCGGGAGTAGGTACCGGGGAGCTGTTTTTT.

V is TRBV11-2 and J is TRBJ2-7, with a tentative D call TRBD2 (6 bases). Germline V gene data show CDR1 as SGHAT and CDR2 as FQNNGV. Deletions cut 2 bases from V and 3 bases from J, with 11 bases between. The CDR3 totals 14 residues. The CDR3 here is CASSLPPGSYEQYF. CDR3 coding DNA: TGTGCCAGCAGCTTACCGCCCGGGAGCTACGAGCAGTACTTC.

This CDR3 is CSVRQDRDTEAFF. The CDR3 DNA is TGCAGCGTGAGACAGGACAGGGACACTGAAGCTTTCTTT. The rearrangement joins TRBV29-1 to TRBJ1-1; 8 nucleotides align to TRBD1. V trimming: 6 bases; J trimming: 3 bases; junction bases outside the gene matches: 6. Germline CDR1 reads SQVTM; CDR2 reads ANQGSEA. This CDR3 region has 13 residues.

This clone was found a few times. The V and J genes are TRBV27 and TRBJ2-1, with 9 nucleotides matching TRBD1. With 3 bases clipped from V and 3 bases from J, the junction kept 6 bases outside the gene matches. The length of the CDR3 is 16 residues. Germline V gene lookup returns CDR1 MNHEY and CDR2 SMNVEV (reference sequence). The CDR3 bases are TGTGCCAGCAGTTTCGAGTGGGACAGGGTCTACAATGAGCAGTTCTTC. Encoded protein: CASSFEWDRVYNEQFF.

This sequence joins TRBV9 and TRBJ1-2, with no clear D. V gave up 0 bases and J gave up 4 bases, with 7 bases separating them. CDR3 size: 13 residues. The germline CDR1 and CDR2 sequences are SGDLS and YYNGEE. CDR3 sequence reads: CASSVGGSYGYTF. The CDR3 nucleotides are TGTGCCAGCAGCGTAGGTGGGAGCTATGGCTACACCTTC.

This chain joins TRBV3-1 (or the pseudogene TRBV3-2) and TRBJ2-7; TRBD1 might be the D (6 bases). V was pared by 1 base and J by 4 bases, with 8 bases between. Germline V gene data show CDR1 as LGHDT and CDR2 as YNNKEL (reference sequence). This CDR3 is built from 13 residues. The CDR3 region has the DNA TGTGCCAGCAGCCAAGTTAGGGGGTACGAGCAGTACTTC. Its translation is CASSQVRGYEQYF.